This T cell receptor beta chain was captured by sequencing in a study of brain metastases from non-small cell lung cancer. About this clone: The antigen is undetermined.

Sequencing was performed with immunoSEQ multiplex PCR; in TCRdb, only in-frame clones are kept and a portion is missing. Of approximately 3,500 clones listed, about 86% were seen once; the top ten hold roughly 3.2%. V lost 7 bases to trimming and J lost 4 bases; unmatched junction nucleotides: 5. The CDR3 contains 14 residues. Germline CDR1 is SNHLY and CDR2 is FYNNEI. General study points: Paired brain metastases and primary tumors largely shared TCR repertoires.

The clonotype originates from a donor aged 40 or older with non-small cell lung cancer. V is TRBV2 and J is TRBJ2-1; 9 positions match TRBD1. The specimen was primary lung tumor tissue. The CDR3 spells CASKRDRAYNEQFF. DNA for the CDR3: TGTGCCAGCAAAAGGGACAGGGCTTACAATGAGCAGTTCTTC.